Sequencing of this TCR beta chain was carried out in a study of cytomegalovirus exposure and HLA in healthy donors. Study at large: From HLA-typed donors, an early data release held around 85 million unique TCRs.

Study observations and caveats: In a later analysis, the majority of CMV-associated beta chains seemingly showed HLA restriction.

Of note for this clone: Antigen specificity is unknown.

Primers: 60 Vbeta forward and 13 Jbeta reverse. Generated by immunoSEQ multiplex PCR, the TCRdb table keeps only in-frame clones and is missing some. The sample holds fewer than 200,000 clones, 80% to 90% seen once. Germline V gene sequence: CDR1 SGHKS, CDR2 YYEKEE (reference sequence). The CDR3 is 15 amino acids. V shed 1 base and J shed 9 bases, with 17 bases lying between them. V and J are TRBV5-5 and TRBJ1-5; unclear D gene. Sequencing was performed on PBMCs. The TCR originated in a girl aged 2-10 years in good health and CMV-seropositive. The CDR3 nucleotides read TGTGCCAGCAGCTTGAGCACCCAGACATTCAGGCCCCAGCATTTT. Translated, it gives CASSLSTQTFRPQHF.